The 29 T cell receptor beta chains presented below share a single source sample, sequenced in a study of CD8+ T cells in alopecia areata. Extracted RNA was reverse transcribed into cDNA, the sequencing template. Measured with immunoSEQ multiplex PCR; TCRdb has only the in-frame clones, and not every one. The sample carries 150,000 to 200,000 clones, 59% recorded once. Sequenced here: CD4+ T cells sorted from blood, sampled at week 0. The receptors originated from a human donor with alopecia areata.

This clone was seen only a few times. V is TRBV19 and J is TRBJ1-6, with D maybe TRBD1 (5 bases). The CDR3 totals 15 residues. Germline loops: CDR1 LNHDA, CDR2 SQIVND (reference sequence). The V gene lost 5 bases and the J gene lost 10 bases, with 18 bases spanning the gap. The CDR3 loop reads CASSPLAGLGSPLHF. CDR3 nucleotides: TGTGCCAGTAGTCCGCTCGCGGGGCTAGGGTCACCCCTCCACTTT.

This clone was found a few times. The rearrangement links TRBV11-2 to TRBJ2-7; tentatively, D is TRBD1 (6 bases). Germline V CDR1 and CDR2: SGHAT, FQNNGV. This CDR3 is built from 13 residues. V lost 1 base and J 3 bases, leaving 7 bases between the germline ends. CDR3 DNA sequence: TGTGCCAGCAGCTTAGTCAGGGGCTACGAGCAGTACTTC. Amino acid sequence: CASSLVRGYEQYF.

This CDR3 is CASSLGGPTEQYF. In DNA, the CDR3 is TGTGCCAGCAGCTTAGGGGGGCCGACCGAGCAGTACTTC. The chain has TRBV7-8 and TRBJ2-7; a weak D match, TRBD1 (6 bases). In germline, CDR1 is SGHVS, CDR2 FQNEAQ. V lost 1 base, J lost 6 bases, and 10 bases lay in between. The CDR3 loop spans 13 amino acids. The entire variable domain, with the rest obtained from reference TRBV7-8 and TRBJ2-7, is as follows: GAGVSQSPRYKVAKRGQDVALRCDPISGHVSLFWYQQALGQGPEFLTYFQNEAQLDKSGLPSDRFFAERPEGSVSTLKIQRTQQEDSAVYLCASSLGGPTEQYFGPGTRLTVT.

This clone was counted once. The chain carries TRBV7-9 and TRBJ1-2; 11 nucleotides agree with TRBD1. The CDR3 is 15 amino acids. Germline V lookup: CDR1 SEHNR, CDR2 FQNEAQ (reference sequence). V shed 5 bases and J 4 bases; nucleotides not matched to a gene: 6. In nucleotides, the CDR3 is TGTGCCAGCAGCACGGGGACAGGGGGAACCTATGGCTACACCTTC. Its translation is CASSTGTGGTYGYTF.

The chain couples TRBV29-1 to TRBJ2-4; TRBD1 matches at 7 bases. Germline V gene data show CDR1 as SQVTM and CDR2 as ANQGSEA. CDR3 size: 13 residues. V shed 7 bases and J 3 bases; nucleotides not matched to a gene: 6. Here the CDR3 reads CSAKQGIKNIQYF. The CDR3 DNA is TGCAGCGCGAAACAGGGGATCAAAAACATTCAGTACTTC.

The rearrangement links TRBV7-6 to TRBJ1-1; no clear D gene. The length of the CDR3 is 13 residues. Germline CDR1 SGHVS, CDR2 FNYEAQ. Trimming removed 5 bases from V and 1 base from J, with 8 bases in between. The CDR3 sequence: CASSIDTNTEAFF. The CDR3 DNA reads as TGTGCCAGCAGCATAGACACGAACACTGAAGCTTTCTTT.

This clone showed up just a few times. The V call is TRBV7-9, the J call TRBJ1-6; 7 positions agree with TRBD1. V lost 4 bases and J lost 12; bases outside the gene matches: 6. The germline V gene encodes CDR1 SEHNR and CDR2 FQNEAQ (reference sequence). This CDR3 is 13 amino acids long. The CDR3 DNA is TGTGCCAGCAGCTCAGACAGGGTTGAACCCCTCCACTTT. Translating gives CASSSDRVEPLHF.

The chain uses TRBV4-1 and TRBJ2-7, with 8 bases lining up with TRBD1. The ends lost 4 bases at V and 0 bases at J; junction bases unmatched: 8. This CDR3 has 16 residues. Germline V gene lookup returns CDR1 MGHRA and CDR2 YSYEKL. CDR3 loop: CASSRSSGQASYEQYF. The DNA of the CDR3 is TGCGCCAGCAGCCGATCGTCGGGACAGGCCTCCTACGAGCAGTACTTC.

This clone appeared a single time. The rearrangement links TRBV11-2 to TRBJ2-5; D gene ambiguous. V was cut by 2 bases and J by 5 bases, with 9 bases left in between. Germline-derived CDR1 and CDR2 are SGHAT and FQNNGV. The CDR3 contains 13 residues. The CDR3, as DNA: TGTGCCAGCAGCTTATTGGGTTTGGAGACCCAGTACTTC. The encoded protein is CASSLLGLETQYF.

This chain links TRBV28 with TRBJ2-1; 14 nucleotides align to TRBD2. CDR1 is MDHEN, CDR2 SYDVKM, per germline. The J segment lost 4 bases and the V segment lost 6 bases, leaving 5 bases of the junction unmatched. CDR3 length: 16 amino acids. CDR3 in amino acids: CASRGLAGGWYNEQFF. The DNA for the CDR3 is TGTGCCAGCAGAGGACTAGCGGGGGGCTGGTACAATGAGCAGTTCTTC.

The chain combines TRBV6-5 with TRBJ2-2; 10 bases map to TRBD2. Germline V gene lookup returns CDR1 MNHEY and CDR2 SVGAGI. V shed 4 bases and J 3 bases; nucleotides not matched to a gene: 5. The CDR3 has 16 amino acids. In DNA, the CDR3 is TGTGCCAGCAGTTCCCTAGCGGGGGCCGACACCGGGGAGCTGTTTTTT. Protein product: CASSSLAGADTGELFF.

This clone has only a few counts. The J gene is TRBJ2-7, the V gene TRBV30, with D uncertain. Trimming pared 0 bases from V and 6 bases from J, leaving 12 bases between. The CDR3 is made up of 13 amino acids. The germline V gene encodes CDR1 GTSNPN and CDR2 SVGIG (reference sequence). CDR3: CAWSVSASSEQYF. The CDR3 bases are TGTGCCTGGAGTGTAAGCGCTTCGAGCGAGCAGTACTTC.

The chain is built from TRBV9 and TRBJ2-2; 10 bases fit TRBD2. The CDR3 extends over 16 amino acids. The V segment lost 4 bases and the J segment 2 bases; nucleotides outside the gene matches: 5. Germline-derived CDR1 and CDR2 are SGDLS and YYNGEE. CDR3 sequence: CASSYSSGRNTGELFF. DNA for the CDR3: TGTGCCAGCAGCTATTCTAGCGGGAGAAACACCGGGGAGCTGTTTTTT.

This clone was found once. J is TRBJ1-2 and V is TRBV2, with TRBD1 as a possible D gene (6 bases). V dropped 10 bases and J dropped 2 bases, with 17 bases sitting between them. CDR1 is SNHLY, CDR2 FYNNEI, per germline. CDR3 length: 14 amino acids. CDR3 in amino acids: CAILRGSINYGYTF. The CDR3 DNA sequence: TGTGCCATACTCAGGGGATCGATAAACTATGGCTACACCTTC.

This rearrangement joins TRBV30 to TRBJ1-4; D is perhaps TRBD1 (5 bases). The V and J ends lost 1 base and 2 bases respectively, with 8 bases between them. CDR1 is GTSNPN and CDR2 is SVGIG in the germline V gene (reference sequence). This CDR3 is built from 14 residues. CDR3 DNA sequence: TGTGCCTGGAGTGGGGACGGGACTAATGAAAAACTGTTTTTT. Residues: CAWSGDGTNEKLFF.

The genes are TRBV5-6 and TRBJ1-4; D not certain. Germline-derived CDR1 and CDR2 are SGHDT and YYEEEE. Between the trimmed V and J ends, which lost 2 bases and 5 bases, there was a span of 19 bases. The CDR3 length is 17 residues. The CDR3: CASSLRLGRSVNEKLFF. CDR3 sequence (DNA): TGTGCCAGCAGCTTAAGATTGGGGAGATCGGTGAATGAAAAACTGTTTTTT.

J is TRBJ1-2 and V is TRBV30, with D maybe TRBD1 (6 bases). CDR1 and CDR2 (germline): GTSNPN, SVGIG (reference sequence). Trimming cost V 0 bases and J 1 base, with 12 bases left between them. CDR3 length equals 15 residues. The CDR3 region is CAWSVDRTFNYGYTF. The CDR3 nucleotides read TGTGCCTGGAGTGTTGACAGGACCTTTAACTATGGCTACACCTTC. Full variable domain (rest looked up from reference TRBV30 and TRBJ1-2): SQTIHQWPATLVQPVGSPLSLECTVEGTSNPNLYWYRQAAGRGLQLLFYSVGIGQISSEVPQNLSASRPQDRQFILSSKKLLLSDSGFYLCAWSVDRTFNYGYTFGSGTRLTVV.

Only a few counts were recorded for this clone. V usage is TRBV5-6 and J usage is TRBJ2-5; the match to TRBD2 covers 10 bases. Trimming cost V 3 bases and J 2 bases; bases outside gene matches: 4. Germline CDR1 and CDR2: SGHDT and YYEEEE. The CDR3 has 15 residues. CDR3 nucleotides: TGTGCCAGCAGCTGGACTAGCGGCCAACAAGAGACCCAGTACTTC. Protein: CASSWTSGQQETQYF.

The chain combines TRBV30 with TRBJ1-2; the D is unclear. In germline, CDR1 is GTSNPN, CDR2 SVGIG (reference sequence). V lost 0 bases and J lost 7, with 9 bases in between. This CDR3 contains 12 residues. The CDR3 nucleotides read TGTGCCTGGAGTGTAGGGCAACCTGGCTACACCTTC. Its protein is CAWSVGQPGYTF.

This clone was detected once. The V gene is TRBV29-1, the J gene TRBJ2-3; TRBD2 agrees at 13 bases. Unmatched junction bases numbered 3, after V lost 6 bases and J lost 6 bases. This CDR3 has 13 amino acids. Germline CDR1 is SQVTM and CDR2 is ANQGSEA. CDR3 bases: TGCAGCGTCGGACTAGCGGGGGTGGATACGCAGTATTTT. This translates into CSVGLAGVDTQYF.

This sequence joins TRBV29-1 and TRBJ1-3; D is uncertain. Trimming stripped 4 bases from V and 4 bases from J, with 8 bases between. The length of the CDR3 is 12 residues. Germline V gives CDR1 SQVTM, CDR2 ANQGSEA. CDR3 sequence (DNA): TGCAGCGTTGTCGAACAGGGAAACACCATATATTTT. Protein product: CSVVEQGNTIYF.

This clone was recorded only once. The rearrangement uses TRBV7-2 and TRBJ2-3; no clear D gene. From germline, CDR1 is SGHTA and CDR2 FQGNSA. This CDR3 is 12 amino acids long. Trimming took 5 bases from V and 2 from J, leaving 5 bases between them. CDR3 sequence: CASSQYTDTQYF. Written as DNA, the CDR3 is TGTGCCAGCAGCCAGTACACAGATACGCAGTATTTT.

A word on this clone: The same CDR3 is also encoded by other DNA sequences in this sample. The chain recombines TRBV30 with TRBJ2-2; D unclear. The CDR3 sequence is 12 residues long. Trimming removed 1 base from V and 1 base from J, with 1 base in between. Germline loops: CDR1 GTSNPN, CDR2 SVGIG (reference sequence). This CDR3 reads CAWSENTGELFF. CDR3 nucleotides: TGTGCCTGGAGTGAGAACACCGGGGAGCTGTTTTTT.

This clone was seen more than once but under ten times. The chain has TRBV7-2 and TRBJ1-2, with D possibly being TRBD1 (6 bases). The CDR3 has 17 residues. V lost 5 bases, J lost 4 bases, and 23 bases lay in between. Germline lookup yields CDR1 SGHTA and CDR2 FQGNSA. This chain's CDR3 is CASSPTTGPTGFYGYTF. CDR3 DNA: TGTGCCAGCAGCCCGACGACAGGCCCGACCGGGTTCTATGGCTACACCTTC.

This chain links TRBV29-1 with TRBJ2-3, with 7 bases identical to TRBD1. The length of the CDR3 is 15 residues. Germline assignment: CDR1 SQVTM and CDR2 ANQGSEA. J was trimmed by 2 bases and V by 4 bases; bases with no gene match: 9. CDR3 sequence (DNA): TGCAGCGTTGCAACAGGGGTTCGGGCCACAGATACGCAGTATTTT. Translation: CSVATGVRATDTQYF.

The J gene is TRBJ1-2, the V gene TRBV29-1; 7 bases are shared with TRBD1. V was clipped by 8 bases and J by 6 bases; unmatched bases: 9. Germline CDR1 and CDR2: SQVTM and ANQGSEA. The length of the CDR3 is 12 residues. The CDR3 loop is CSTWDSGHGYTF. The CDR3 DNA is TGCAGCACGTGGGACAGTGGGCATGGCTACACCTTC.

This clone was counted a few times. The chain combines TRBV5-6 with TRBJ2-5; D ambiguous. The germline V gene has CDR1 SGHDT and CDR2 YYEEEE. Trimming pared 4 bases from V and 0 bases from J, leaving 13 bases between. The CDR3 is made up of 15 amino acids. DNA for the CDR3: TGTGCCAGCAGCCCCACGAAGAAGTACCAAGAGACCCAGTACTTC. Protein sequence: CASSPTKKYQETQYF. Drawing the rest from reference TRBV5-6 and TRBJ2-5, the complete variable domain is DAGVTQSPTHLIKTRGQQVTLRCSPKSGHDTVSWYQQALGQGPQFIFQYYEEEERQRGNFPDRFSGHQFPNYSSELNVNALLLGDSALYLCASSPTKKYQETQYFGPGTRLLVL.

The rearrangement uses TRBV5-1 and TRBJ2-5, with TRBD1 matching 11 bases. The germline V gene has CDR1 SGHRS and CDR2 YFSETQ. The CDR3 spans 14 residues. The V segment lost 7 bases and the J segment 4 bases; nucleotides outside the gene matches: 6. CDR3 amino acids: CASGWTGGGETQYF. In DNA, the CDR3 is TGCGCCAGCGGATGGACAGGGGGCGGAGAGACCCAGTACTTC.

CDR3 nucleotides: TGTGCCAGCAGTTACTACAGGGCACCCTACGAGCAGTACTTC. Amino acids: CASSYYRAPYEQYF. This chain links TRBV6-5 with TRBJ2-7, with D perhaps TRBD1 (6 bases). Per germline, CDR1 MNHEY and CDR2 SVGAGI. The CDR3 loop spans 14 amino acids. Trimming removed 1 base from V and 2 bases from J, with 9 bases in between.